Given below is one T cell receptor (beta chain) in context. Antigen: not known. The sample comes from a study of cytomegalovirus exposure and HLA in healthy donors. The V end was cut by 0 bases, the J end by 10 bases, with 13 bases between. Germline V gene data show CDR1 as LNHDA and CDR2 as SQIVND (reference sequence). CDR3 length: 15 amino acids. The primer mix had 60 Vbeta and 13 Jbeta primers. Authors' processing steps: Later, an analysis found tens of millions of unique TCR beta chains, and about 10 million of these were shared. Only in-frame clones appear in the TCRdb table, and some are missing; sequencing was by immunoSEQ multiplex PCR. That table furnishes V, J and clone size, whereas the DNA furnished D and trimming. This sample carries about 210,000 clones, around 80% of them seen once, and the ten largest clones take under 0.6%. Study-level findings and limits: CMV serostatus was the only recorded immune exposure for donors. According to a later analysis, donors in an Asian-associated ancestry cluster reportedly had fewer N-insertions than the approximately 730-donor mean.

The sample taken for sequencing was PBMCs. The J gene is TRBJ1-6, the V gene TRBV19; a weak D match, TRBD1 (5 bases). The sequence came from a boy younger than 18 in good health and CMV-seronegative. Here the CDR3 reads CASSIDLTGGSPLHF. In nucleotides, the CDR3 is TGTGCCAGTAGTATAGATCTAACAGGTGGCTCACCCCTCCACTTT. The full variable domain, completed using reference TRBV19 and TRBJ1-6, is DGGITQSPKYLFRKEGQNVTLSCEQNLNHDAMYWYRQDPGQGLRLIYYSQIVNDFQKGDIAEGYSVSREKKESFPLTVTSAQKNPTAFYLCASSIDLTGGSPLHFGNGTRLTVT.